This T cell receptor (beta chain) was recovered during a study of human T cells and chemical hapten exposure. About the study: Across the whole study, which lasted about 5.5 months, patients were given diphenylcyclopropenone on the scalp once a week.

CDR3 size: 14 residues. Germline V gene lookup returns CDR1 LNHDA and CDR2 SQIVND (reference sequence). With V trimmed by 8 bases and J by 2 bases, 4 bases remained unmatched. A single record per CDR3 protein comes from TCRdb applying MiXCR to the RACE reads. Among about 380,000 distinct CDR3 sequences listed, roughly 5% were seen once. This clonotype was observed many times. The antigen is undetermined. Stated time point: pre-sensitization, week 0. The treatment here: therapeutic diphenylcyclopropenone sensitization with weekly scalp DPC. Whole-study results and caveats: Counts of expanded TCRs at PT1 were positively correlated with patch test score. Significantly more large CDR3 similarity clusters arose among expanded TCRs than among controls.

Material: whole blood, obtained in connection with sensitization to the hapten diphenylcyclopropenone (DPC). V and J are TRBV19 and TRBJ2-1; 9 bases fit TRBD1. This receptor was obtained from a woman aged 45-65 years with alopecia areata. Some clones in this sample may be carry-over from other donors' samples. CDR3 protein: CASRDRGTYNEQFF. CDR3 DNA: TGTGCCAGTCGCGACAGGGGGACCTACAATGAGCAGTTCTTC.